The clone carrying this T cell receptor (beta chain) was recorded a few times. This sample is part of a study of beta chain features in type 1 diabetes. cDNA synthesis used the whole RNA isolate, giving expressed TCRB sequences. Sequenced by immunoSEQ multiplex PCR; TCRdb stores in-frame clones only, minus some. The data contain fewer than 650,000 clones, roughly 16% of them singletons. Germline values: CDR1 MGHDK, CDR2 SYGVNS. Deletions cut 2 bases from V and 5 bases from J, with 9 bases between. This CDR3 region has 13 residues. The sequencing sample was made of naive CD4+ T cells from blood. This clonotype was obtained from a man between 18 and 35 years old in good health. V is TRBV25-1 and J is TRBJ2-5; possibly TRBD2 for D (5 bases). The CDR3 is CASSEPGLETQYF. CDR3 DNA sequence: TGTGCCAGCAGTGAACCAGGACTGGAGACCCAGTACTTC.